These 11 T cell receptor beta chains share one sample of origin, sequenced in a study of cytomegalovirus exposure and HLA in healthy donors. Amplification used 60 Vbeta primers and 13 Jbeta primers. Clones were sequenced by immunoSEQ multiplex PCR, and TCRdb holds only the in-frame ones, with some missing. In the table there are about 160,000 clones, over 70% of which are singletons. The sample comprised PBMCs. These receptor sequences come from a woman in her forties or fifties in good health and CMV-seropositive.

The chain joins TRBV4-1 to TRBJ2-4, with D perhaps matching TRBD1 (7 bases). The CDR3 is 16 residues long. V lost 0 bases to trimming and J lost 1 base, with 10 bases between them. CDR1 and CDR2 from the germline V gene are MGHRA and YSYEKL. CDR3 DNA sequence: TGCGCCAGCAGCCAAGAGCAGGGGGGCGCCAAAAACATTCAGTACTTC. Its translation: CASSQEQGGAKNIQYF.

The rearrangement joins TRBV7-9 to TRBJ1-5, with D hard to call. The V end lost 3 bases, the J end lost 4 bases, and 7 bases lay between the germline ends. The CDR3 length is 13 residues. The V gene's germline CDR1 is SEHNR and CDR2 FQNEAQ (reference sequence). The CDR3 region has the DNA TGTGCCAGCAGCTTCGTGGAGAATCAGCCCCAGCATTTT. Translation gives CASSFVENQPQHF.

The rearrangement joins TRBV9 to TRBJ2-1; 9 bases match TRBD2. Germline V CDR1 and CDR2: SGDLS, YYNGEE. CDR3 length: 14 amino acids. V lost 0 bases to trimming and J lost 9 bases; unmatched junction nucleotides: 4. CDR3 DNA sequence: TGTGCCAGCAGCGTAGGGAGCGGGGGGAGTGAGCAGTTCTTC. Translating gives CASSVGSGGSEQFF.

V gene TRBV18 combines with J gene TRBJ2-2; TRBD1 aligns across 7 bases. CDR1 is KGHSH, CDR2 LQKENI, per germline. There are 15 residues in the CDR3. The V segment lost 6 bases and the J segment 0 bases; nucleotides outside the gene matches: 4. The CDR3, as DNA: TGTGCCAGCTCCCCGGGACAGACGAACACCGGGGAGCTGTTTTTT. Protein: CASSPGQTNTGELFF. Full variable domain (outside the CDR3, taken from reference TRBV18 and TRBJ2-2): NAGVMQNPRHLVRRRGQEARLRCSPMKGHSHVYWYRQLPEEGLKFMVYLQKENIIDESGMPKERFSAEFPKEGPSILRIQQVVRGDSAAYFCASSPGQTNTGELFFGEGSRLTVL.

The chain uses TRBV11-2 and TRBJ2-1; the match to TRBD2 covers 12 bases. V was pared by 4 bases and J by 4 bases, with 5 bases of the junction left unmatched. The CDR3 has 16 amino acids. The germline CDR1 and CDR2 sequences are SGHAT and FQNNGV. The CDR3 bases are TGTGCCAGCAGCTCCTCTAGCGGGGGGGGTTACAATGAGCAGTTCTTC. Its protein is CASSSSSGGGYNEQFF.

CDR3 amino acids: CASSKGTSGSTYNEQFF. The CDR3 nucleotides read TGTGCCAGCAGCAAAGGGACTAGCGGGAGTACCTACAATGAGCAGTTCTTC. This chain uses TRBV9 with TRBJ2-1, with 14 bases aligning to TRBD2. CDR3 length equals 17 residues. The trim removed 4 bases at V and 2 bases at J, leaving 5 bases unmatched. Germline-derived CDR1 and CDR2 are SGDLS and YYNGEE.

This chain joins TRBV9 and TRBJ2-3, with TRBD1 matching 8 bases. The trim removed 4 bases at V and 2 bases at J, leaving 9 bases unmatched. The V gene's germline CDR1 is SGDLS and CDR2 YYNGEE. CDR3 length: 16 amino acids. The CDR3 protein is CASSPWTGLNTDTQYF. The CDR3 nucleotides are TGTGCCAGCAGCCCCTGGACAGGGTTAAACACAGATACGCAGTATTTT.

J is TRBJ2-1 and V is TRBV9; perhaps TRBD1 as D (6 bases). The CDR3 consists of 14 residues. V lost 3 bases to trimming and J lost 5 bases, with 12 bases between them. Germline V CDR1 and CDR2: SGDLS, YYNGEE. This CDR3 is CASSATGQHNEQFF. The CDR3 DNA follows: TGTGCCAGCAGCGCAACTGGACAGCACAATGAGCAGTTCTTC.

As regards this clone: Its ends do not fully match the called genes, so a read error is possible. The CDR3 loop is CASSALTSIRF. In DNA form, the CDR3 reads TGTGCCAGCAGTGCACTGACTAGCATCAGGTTC. The genes are TRBV6-1 and TRBJ2-7; TRBD2 matches at 7 bases. The CDR3 runs to 11 residues. Per the germline V gene, CDR1 is MNHNS and CDR2 is SASEGT.

The gene calls are TRBV5-8 and TRBJ1-2; maybe TRBD1 (6 bases). CDR3 length: 15 amino acids. CDR1 and CDR2 from the germline V gene are SGHTS and YDEGEE. Between the trimmed V and J ends, which lost 4 bases and 3 bases, there was a span of 16 bases. Here the CDR3 reads CASSLEGGADYGYTF. The CDR3 DNA follows: TGTGCCAGCAGCCTGGAGGGGGGGGCGGACTATGGCTACACCTTC.

The chain joins TRBV5-1 to TRBJ2-3; 12 positions match TRBD2. With V trimmed by 4 bases and J by 4 bases, 13 bases remained unmatched. CDR1 SGHRS and CDR2 YFSETQ come from the germline V gene. The CDR3 has 18 residues. Written as DNA, the CDR3 is TGCGCCAGCAGCCACCCCCTGCTAGCGGGGGGGTGGGCAGATACGCAGTATTTT. Protein sequence: CASSHPLLAGGWADTQYF.